This T cell receptor (beta chain) emerged from a study of cytomegalovirus exposure and HLA in healthy donors. Use of 60 Vbeta and 13 Jbeta primers characterized the PCR. Produced via immunoSEQ multiplex PCR; TCRdb's table is partial and in-frame only. This sample carries around 130,000 clones, around four fifths of them seen once, and the ten largest clones take approximately 5%. Note on this clone: The antigen remains unidentified.

Whole-study results and caveats: The authors later found HLA-associated TCR beta chains more clonally expanded than equally common others. Most TCR beta V segments were productive about 90% or about 30% of the time in an earlier analysis.

CDR3 length: 14 amino acids. V lost 8 bases, J lost 0 bases, and 10 bases lay in between. CDR1 is MNHEY, CDR2 SMNVEV, per germline (reference sequence). This chain connects TRBV27 to TRBJ2-2; D gene ambiguous. Sequencing input: PBMCs. This TCR was sampled from a man aged 30-40 years in good health and CMV-seronegative. This CDR3 reads CASQRFSNTGELFF. The CDR3 DNA reads as TGTGCCAGCCAACGGTTTTCGAACACCGGGGAGCTGTTTTTT.